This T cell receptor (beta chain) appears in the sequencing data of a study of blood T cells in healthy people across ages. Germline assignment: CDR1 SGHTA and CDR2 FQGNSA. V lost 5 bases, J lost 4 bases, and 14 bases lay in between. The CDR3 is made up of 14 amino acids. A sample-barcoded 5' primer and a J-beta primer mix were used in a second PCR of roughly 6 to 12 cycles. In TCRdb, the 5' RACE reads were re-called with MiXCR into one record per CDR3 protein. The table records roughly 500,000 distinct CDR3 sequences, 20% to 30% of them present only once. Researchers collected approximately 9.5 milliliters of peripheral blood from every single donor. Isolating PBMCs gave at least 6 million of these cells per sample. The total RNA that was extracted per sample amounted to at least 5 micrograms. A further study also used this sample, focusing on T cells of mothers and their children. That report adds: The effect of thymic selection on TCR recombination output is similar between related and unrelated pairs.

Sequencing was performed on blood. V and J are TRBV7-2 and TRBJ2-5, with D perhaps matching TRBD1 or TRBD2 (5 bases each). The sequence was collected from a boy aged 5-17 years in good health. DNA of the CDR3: TGTGCCAGCAGCCGAGGGGTCCAAGGAGAGACCCAGTACTTC. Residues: CASSRGVQGETQYF. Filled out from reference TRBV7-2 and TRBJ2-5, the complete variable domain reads GAGVSQSPSNKVTEKGKDVELRCDPISGHTALYWYRQSLGQGLEFLIYFQGNSAPDKSGLPSDRFSAERTGGSVSTLTIQRTQQEDSAVYLCASSRGVQGETQYFGPGTRLLVL.